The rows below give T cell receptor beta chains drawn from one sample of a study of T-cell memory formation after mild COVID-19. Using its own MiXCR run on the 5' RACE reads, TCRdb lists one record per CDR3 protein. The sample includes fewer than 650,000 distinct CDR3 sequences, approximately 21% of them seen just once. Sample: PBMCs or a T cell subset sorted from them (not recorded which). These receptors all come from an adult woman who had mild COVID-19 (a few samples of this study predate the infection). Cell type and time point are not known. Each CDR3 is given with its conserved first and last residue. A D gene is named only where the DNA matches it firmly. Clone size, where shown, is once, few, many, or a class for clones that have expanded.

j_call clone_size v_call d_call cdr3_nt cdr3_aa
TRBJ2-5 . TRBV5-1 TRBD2 TGCGCCAGCAGCTTGGTAGGCGGGGGGTCGGGAGAGACCCAGTACTTC CASSLVGGGSGETQYF
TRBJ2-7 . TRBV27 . TGTGCCAGCGGACCGGGACACACCTACGAGCAGTACTTC CASGPGHTYEQYF
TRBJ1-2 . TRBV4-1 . TGCGCCAGCAGCCAGGTGGAGGGGGAGGGCTATGGCTACACCTTC CASSQVEGEGYGYTF
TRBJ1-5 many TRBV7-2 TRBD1 TGTGCCAGCAGCCTTGGGACAGTAAATCAGCCCCAGCATTTT CASSLGTVNQPQHF
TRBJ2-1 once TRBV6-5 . TGTGCCAGCAGTTACTCCGGGACACAGCAGTTCTTC CASSYSGTQQFF
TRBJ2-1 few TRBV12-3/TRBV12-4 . TGTGCCAGCAGTTTTCGCGGGCCCTACAATGAGCAGTTCTTC CASSFRGPYNEQFF
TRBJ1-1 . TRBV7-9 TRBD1 TGTGCCAGCAGCTCTCGGACAGGGAGTATCTCTGAAGCTTTCTTT CASSSRTGSISEAFF
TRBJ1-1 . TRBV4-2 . TGTGCCAGCAGCCAAGATTTGGGCAGGGTAGGAACTGAAGCTTTCTTT CASSQDLGRVGTEAFF
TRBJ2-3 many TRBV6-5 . TGTGCCAGCAGCCCCGACAGGTTCGCAGATACGCAGTATTTT CASSPDRFADTQYF
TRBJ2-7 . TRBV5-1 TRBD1 TGCGCCAGCAGCCACGGACAGGGAACGGACGAGCAGTACTTC CASSHGQGTDEQYF
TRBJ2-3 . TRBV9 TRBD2 TGTGCCAGCAGCGTAGCTACACTAGCGGGCACAGATACGCAGTATTTT CASSVATLAGTDTQYF
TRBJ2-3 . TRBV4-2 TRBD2 TGTGCCAGCAGCCAGGAGGGAGGGGCAGATACGCAGTATTTT CASSQEGGADTQYF
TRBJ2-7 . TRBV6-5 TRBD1 TGTGCCAGCAGAACTCTTGACAGGGGAGCCTACGAGCAGTACTTC CASRTLDRGAYEQYF
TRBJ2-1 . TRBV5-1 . TGCGCCAGCAGCCCGGGTGAGTTTTACAATGAGCAGTTCTTC CASSPGEFYNEQFF
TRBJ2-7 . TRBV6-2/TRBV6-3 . TGTGCCAGCAGTTACCACAGGTCGGGGGACGAGCAGTACTTC CASSYHRSGDEQYF
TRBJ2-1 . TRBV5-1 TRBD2 TGCGCCAGCAGCTTGGCCTCGGGGGGGGCCGATGAGCAGTTCTTC CASSLASGGADEQFF
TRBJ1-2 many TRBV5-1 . TGCGCCAGCAGCTTTGGAGGGGGAGACTATGGCTACACCTTC CASSFGGGDYGYTF
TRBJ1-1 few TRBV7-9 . TGTGCCAGCAGCTCTCCTAACACTGAAGCTTTCTTT CASSSPNTEAFF
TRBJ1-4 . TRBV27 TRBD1 TGTGCCAGCAAAGTCCAGGGGGGTTTAGGAGGTGAAAAACTGTTTTTT CASKVQGGLGGEKLFF
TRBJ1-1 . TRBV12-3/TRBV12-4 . TGTGCCAGCAGTTGGGGCTCCGGCGCGGGCACTGAAGCTTTCTTT CASSWGSGAGTEAFF
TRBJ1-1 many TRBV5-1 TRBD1 TGTGCCAGCAGTTTGGGACAGGCGAACACTGAAGCTTTCTTT CASSLGQANTEAFF
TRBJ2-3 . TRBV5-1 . TGCGCCAGCAGCTTGTTTTCGACCCAGTCCACAGATACGCAGTATTTT CASSLFSTQSTDTQYF
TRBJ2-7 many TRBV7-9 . TGTGCCAGCAGCTTAGCTCAGGTCGGGACCTACGAGCAGTACTTC CASSLAQVGTYEQYF
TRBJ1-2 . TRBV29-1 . TGCAGCGTTGAAGATCGTACCTCTAACTATGGCTACACCTTC CSVEDRTSNYGYTF
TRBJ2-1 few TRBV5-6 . TGTGCCAGCAGTCGAGCAGATATTCGGGGTGAGCAGTTCTTC CASSRADIRGEQFF
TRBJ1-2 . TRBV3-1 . TGTGCCAGCAGCCAAGCCTTCGTCGGGGCTAGCGGCTACACCTTC CASSQAFVGASGYTF
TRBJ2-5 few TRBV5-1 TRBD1 TGCGCCCCCCTCTTTGGGACAGGAGGAGAGACCCAGTACTTC CAPLFGTGGETQYF
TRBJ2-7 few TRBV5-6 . TGTGCCAGCAGCTTGAACGGGATCGGCGAGCAGTACTTC CASSLNGIGEQYF
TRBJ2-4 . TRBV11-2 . TGTGCCAGCAGCTTAGAATCGGGTACAGGCGCAGCTCAGTACTTC CASSLESGTGAAQYF
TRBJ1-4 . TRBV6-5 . TGTGCCAGCAGTTACTCGTGGGGGGAGGACGAAAAACTGTTTTTT CASSYSWGEDEKLFF
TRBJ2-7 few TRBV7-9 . TGTGCCAGCAGCTTTACCCAGGGAAAGCCCTACGAGCAGTACTTC CASSFTQGKPYEQYF
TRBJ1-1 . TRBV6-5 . TGTGCCAGCAGTTCCCCAGGGACCCTGTTATCTTTCTTT CASSSPGTLLSFF
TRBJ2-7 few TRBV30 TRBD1 TGTGCCTGGGGACAGGGACCCTACGAGCAGTACTTC CAWGQGPYEQYF
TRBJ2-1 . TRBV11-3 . TGTGCCAGCAGAAGAGGGGATGAGCAGTTCTTC CASRRGDEQFF
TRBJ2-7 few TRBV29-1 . TGCAGCGTTACTACGACAGGACCGAGCTCCTACGAGCAGTACTTC CSVTTTGPSSYEQYF
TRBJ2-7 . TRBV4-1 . TGCGCCAGCAGCCAATCTCCGGGGGCGGGCGAGCAGTACTTC CASSQSPGAGEQYF
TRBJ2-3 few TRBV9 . TGTGCCAGCAGCGTAGAGGTTGGCCTAGCTCATACGCAGTATTTT CASSVEVGLAHTQYF
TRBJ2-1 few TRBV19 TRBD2 TGTGCCAGTAGGACTAGCGGGGGATACAATGAGCAGTTCTTC CASRTSGGYNEQFF
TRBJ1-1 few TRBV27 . TGTGCCAGCAGTTCGCCTCATATGGGGGTCACTGAAGCTTTCTTT CASSSPHMGVTEAFF
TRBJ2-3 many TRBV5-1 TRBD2 TGCGCCAGCAGCTCCTCCGGGACTAGAGATACGCAGTATTTT CASSSSGTRDTQYF
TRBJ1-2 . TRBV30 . TGTGCCTGGAGTCCCCAGGTCTCCTATGGCTACACCTTC CAWSPQVSYGYTF
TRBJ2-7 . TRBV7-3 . TGTGCCAGCAGCGCCAATATAGTAGGCTCCCGCTCCGAGCAGTACTTC CASSANIVGSRSEQYF
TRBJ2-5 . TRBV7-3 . TGTGCCAGCAGCGAGCGAGGGCCTCAAGAGACCCAGTACTTC CASSERGPQETQYF
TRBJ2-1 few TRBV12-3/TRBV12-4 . TGTGCCAGCAGGTCAAGCAATGAGCAGTTCTTC CASRSSNEQFF
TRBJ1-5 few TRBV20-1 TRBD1 TGCAGTGCTAGAGAGGACAGGGGCAAACAGCCCCAGCATTTT CSAREDRGKQPQHF
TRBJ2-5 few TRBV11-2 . TGTGCCAGCAGCTTAGGAGGCGGCAGCAACCTCCAAGAGACCCAGTACTTC CASSLGGGSNLQETQYF
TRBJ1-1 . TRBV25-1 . TGTGCCAGCAGTGAGAGCCCCCCGGCTGAAGCTTTCTTT CASSESPPAEAFF
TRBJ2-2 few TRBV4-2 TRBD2 TGTGCCAGCAGATTTGGACTAGAAACCGGGGAGCTGTTTTTT CASRFGLETGELFF
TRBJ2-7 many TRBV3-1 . TGTGCCAGCAGCCGGAACTACGAGCAGTACTTC CASSRNYEQYF
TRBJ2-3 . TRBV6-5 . TGTGCCAGCAGTTACTCGGAGCGGGCTAGCACAGATACGCAGTATTTT CASSYSERASTDTQYF
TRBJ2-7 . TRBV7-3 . TGTGCCAGCAGCTTATCGGGTACTATGGACTACGAGCAGTACTTC CASSLSGTMDYEQYF
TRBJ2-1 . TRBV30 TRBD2 TGTGCCTGGAGTGTCCAACTGGTCGGGGGGAGCGGCACCTACAATGAGCAGTTCTTC CAWSVQLVGGSGTYNEQFF
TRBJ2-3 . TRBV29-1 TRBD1 TGCAGCGTGGGGAAACAGGGACAGACTAGCACAGATACGCAGTATTTT CSVGKQGQTSTDTQYF
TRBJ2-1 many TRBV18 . TGTGCCAGCTCACTAGCGGCCAATGAGCAGTTCTTC CASSLAANEQFF
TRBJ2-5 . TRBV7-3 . TGTGCCAGCAGCTCGGGCAGACCGGGGGAGACCCAGTACTTC CASSSGRPGETQYF
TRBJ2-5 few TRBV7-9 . TGTGCCAGCAGCTCCCGGGGGACTCGGGAGACCCAGTACTTC CASSSRGTRETQYF
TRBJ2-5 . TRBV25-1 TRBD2 TGTGCCAGCAGTGAATTGTCTAGCGGCCTCCAAGAGACCCAGTACTTC CASSELSSGLQETQYF
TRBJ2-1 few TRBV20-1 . TGCAGTGCTGGATTTCAAGGGATGAGCTCCTACAATGAGCAGTTCTTC CSAGFQGMSSYNEQFF
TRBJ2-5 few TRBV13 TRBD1 TGTGCCAGCAGCACCCGGACAGGGGGGCAAGAGACCCAGTACTTC CASSTRTGGQETQYF